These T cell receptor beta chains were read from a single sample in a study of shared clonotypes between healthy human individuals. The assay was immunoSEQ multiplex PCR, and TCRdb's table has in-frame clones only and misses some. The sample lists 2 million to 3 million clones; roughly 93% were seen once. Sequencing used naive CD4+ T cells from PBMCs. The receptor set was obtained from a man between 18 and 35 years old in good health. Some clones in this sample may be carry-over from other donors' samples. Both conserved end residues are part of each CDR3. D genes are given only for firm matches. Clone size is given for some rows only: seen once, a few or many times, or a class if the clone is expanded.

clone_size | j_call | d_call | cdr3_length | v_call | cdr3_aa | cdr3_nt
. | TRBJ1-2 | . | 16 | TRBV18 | CASSPPWTATNYGYTF | TGTGCCAGCTCACCACCTTGGACAGCTACTAACTATGGCTACACCTTC
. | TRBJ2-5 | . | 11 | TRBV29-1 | CSVDVRETQYF | TGCAGCGTTGATGTACGGGAGACCCAGTACTTC
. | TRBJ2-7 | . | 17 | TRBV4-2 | CASSQDVQRLSAYEQYF | TGTGCCAGCAGCCAAGATGTACAGCGACTAAGCGCCTACGAGCAGTACTTC
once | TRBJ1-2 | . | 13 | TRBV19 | CASSIGTDYGYTF | TGTGCCAGTAGTATAGGGACGGACTATGGCTACACCTTC
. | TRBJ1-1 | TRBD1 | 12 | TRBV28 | CASSDDRAEAFF | TGTGCCAGCAGCGATGACAGGGCTGAAGCTTTCTTT
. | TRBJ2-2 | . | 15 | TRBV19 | CASSTTGQNTGELFF | TGTGCCAGTAGTACTACAGGGCAGAACACCGGGGAGCTGTTTTTT
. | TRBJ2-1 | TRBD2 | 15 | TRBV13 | CASSSGLAGGDEQFF | TGTGCCAGCAGCTCTGGACTAGCGGGAGGGGATGAGCAGTTCTTC
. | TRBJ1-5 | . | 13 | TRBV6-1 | CASSRYSNQPQHF | TGTGCCAGCTCACGGTATAGCAATCAGCCCCAGCATTTT
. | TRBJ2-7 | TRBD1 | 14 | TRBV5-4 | CASSRWTGTYEQYF | TGTGCCAGCAGCCGCTGGACAGGGACCTACGAGCAGTACTTC
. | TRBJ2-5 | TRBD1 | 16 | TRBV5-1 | CASSLLTGAYQETQYF | TGCGCCAGCAGCTTACTAACAGGGGCTTACCAAGAGACCCAGTACTTC